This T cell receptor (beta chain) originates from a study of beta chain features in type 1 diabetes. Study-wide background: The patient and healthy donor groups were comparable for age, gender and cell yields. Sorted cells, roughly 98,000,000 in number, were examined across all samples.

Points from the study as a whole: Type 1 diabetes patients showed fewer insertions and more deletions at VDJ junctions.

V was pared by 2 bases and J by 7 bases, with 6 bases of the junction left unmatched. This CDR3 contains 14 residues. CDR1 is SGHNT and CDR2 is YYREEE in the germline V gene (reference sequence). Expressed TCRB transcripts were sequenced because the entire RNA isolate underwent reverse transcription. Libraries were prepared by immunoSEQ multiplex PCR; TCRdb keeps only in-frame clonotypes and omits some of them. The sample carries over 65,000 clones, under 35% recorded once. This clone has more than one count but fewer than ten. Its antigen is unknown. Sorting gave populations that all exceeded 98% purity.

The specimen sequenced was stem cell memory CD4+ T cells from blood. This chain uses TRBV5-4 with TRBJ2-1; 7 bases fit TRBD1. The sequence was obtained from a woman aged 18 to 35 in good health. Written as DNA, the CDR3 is TGTGCCAGCAGCTTAGGGGGCCCGCGGAATGAGCAGTTCTTC. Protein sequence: CASSLGGPRNEQFF.